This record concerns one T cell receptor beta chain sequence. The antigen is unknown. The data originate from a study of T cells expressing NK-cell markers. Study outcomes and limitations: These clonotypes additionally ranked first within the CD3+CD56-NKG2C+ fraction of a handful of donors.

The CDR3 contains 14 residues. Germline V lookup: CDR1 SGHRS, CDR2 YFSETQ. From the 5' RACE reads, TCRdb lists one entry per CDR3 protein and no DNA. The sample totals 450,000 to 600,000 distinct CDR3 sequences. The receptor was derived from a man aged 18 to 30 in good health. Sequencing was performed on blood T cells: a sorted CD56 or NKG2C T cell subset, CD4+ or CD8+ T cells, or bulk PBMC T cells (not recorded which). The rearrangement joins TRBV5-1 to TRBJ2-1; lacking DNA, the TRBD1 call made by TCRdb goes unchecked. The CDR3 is CASSADRLRNEQFF.